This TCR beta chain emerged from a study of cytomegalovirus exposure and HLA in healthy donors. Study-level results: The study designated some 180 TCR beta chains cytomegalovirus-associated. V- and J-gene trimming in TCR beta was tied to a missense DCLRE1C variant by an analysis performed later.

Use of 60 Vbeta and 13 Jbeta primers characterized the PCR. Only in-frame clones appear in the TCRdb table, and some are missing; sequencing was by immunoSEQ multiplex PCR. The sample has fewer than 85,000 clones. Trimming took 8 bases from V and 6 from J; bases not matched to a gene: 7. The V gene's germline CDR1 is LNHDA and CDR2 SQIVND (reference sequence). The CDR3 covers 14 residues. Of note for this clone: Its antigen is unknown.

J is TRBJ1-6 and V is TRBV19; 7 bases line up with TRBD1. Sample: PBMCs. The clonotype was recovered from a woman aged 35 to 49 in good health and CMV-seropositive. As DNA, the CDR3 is TGTGCCAGTTCGCGGGACAGCCTTAATTCACCCCTCCACTTT. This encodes CASSRDSLNSPLHF. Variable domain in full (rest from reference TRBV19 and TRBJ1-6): DGGITQSPKYLFRKEGQNVTLSCEQNLNHDAMYWYRQDPGQGLRLIYYSQIVNDFQKGDIAEGYSVSREKKESFPLTVTSAQKNPTAFYLCASSRDSLNSPLHFGNGTRLTVT.